The present T cell receptor beta chain was sequenced within a study of T cells in Graves' hyperthyroidism and ophthalmopathy (dated by TCRdb to about 2019). For the wider study: Peripheral blood was sampled at the time of initial diagnosis, prior to any treatment. TCR V-J signatures able to tell the groups apart were searched for in a discovery cohort of about a hundred patients, of whom fewer than 45 had Graves' ophthalmopathy and roughly 58 had stable Graves' hyperthyroidism. Prospective prediction of ophthalmopathy was tested in an independent validation cohort consisting of 18 to 20 hyperthyroidism patients and 17 patients who later progressed to ophthalmopathy. The roughly 94 discovery patients were randomly split 7:3 into training and test sets. In several Graves' hyperthyroidism patients, the study also compared T-cell repertoires from thyroid tissue with T-cell repertoires from blood. Following sampling, methimazole starting at 30 mg daily was given to hyperthyroidism patients, and high-dose intravenous methylprednisolone was given to ophthalmopathy patients. The paper reports TCR Vbeta CDR3 sequencing of some 140 peripheral blood samples: under 45 ophthalmopathy, under 85 hyperthyroidism and around 17 progressor patients.

Overall study outcomes, separate from this receptor: A 13 V-J signature model separated ophthalmopathy from stable hyperthyroidism, with around 90% sensitivity and roughly 81% specificity in cross-validation and 80%/75% in testing. During validation, the model predicted progression to ophthalmopathy a median of about 6.5 months ahead of onset, with approximately 71% sensitivity and 72% to 80% specificity. Sample size was not statistically predetermined, and blinding of investigators to group allocation was not performed. Most expanded thyroid clonotypes (frequency above 0.001) were also detected in blood, a finding suggesting that blood repertoires may reflect thyroid immune responses.

Ophthalmopathy patients had moderately to severely active disease, Clinical Activity Score of at least 3, NOSPECS grade of at least 4, and duration under 3 months. Exclusion was applied to patients with uncontrolled infections, other autoimmune diseases, pregnancy or lactation. Diagnoses were established on the basis of clinical symptoms, serum thyroxine and TRAb, thyroid ultrasound, and orbital computed tomography. PBMCs were isolated from more than 9 ml of fresh peripheral blood by Ficoll-Paque density gradient centrifugation. Trizol reagent was used to extract total RNA, and RNA quality was then checked on an Agilent 2100 Bioanalyzer. The sample holds many counts of this clonotype. Its antigen remains undetermined. The input lacks base qualities; no much larger clone sits a single base away. The germline V and J ends show losses of 4 bases and 2 bases respectively, and no gene match explains 4 bases of the junction. Sequences SGHRS (CDR1) and YFSETQ (CDR2) are obtained from the germline V gene. The CDR3, cysteine through phenylalanine, is 15 amino acids long. CDR3 DNA is the only sequence kept; it has 45 bases, read in frame from the first base.

The TCR beta CDR3 regions were amplified from RNA transcripts. A first-round RT-PCR of the TCR CDR3 used the HTBI primer set with the Qiagen OneStep RT-PCR kit. Libraries were constructed in a second round of multiplex PCR, after which size selection and purification were carried out. Libraries were sequenced paired-end with 100 bp reads on an Illumina HiSeq2000. Processing in the source paper ran as follows. SOAPnuke was used to process the raw data, removing reads that contained adapters or uncalled bases, had a mean Phred below 15, or lacked an exact match to the constant primer or identifier. COPE v1.2.5 was used to merge the high-quality paired reads, and each unique nucleotide sequence was defined as a clonotype. Clonotypes were aligned to IMGT TRBV, TRBD and TRBJ reference segments using MiTCR v1.1. Analysis was restricted to V-J combinations with a frequency above 0.0001, which covered roughly 99% of repertoires. The TCS score was defined as F50 (clonal expansion) divided by E x V (chaos), with BLOSUM62-based TCRdist calculated between CDR3 peptides within each V-J. Welch's t-statistics and random forest reduced approximately 520 V-J features to under 15, which were used in a naive Bayes classifier (R e1071). The public reads were run again by TCRdb, first through fastp at Q25 and then through MiXCR, and only productive beta chains were kept. Entries are consolidated by CDR3 protein sequence, retaining the most common genes and DNA. TCRdb assigned the V and J calls; the authors' analysis was not used. Present in this sample are more than 300,000 distinct CDR3 sequences, roughly 18% of which were seen just once. 40% of the sample lies in the top ten.

Source material: blood. The sequence derives from a young man with Graves' ophthalmopathy. This chain joins TRBV5-1 to TRBJ1-5; TRBD1 lines up with 9 middle nucleotides. The sequence in DNA is TGCGCCAGCAGCCGGACAGGGGAGCGCAATCAGCCCCAGCATTTT. Its translation reads: CASSRTGERNQPQHF.